This note documents a single TCR beta chain sequence. In germline, CDR1 is LNHDA, CDR2 SQIVND (reference sequence). There are 15 residues in the CDR3. V was clipped by 3 bases and J by 3 bases; unmatched bases: 3. Sequencing used immunoSEQ multiplex PCR; TCRdb keeps in-frame clones, though not all of them. This table holds nearly 50,000 clones, around 85% found once. This sample was taken from a study of blood T cell repertoires in COVID-19. Study-level background: Acute and convalescent COVID-19 samples came from the United States, Italy and Spain. T cells, B-cell-depleted T cells, or PBMCs supplied cDNA or gDNA.

V gene TRBV19 combines with J gene TRBJ2-1; TRBD2 aligns across 9 bases. The source is a woman aged 55-75 years with acute or convalescent COVID-19. Sequencing was performed on peripheral blood. CDR3 amino acids: CASSMGLALYNEQFF. Here the CDR3 DNA reads TGTGCCAGTAGTATGGGACTAGCCCTCTACAATGAGCAGTTCTTC.